This T cell receptor beta chain was identified during a study of blood T cell repertoires in COVID-19. CDR3 size: 16 residues. Per the germline V gene, CDR1 is ENHRY and CDR2 is SYGVKD. V lost 0 bases and J 4 bases, leaving 13 bases between the germline ends. Here immunoSEQ multiplex PCR was the method, and the copy in TCRdb shows in-frame clones only, minus some. The sample includes 30,000 to 40,000 clones, roughly 90% seen only once; the top ten take around an eighth. The sequencing input was peripheral blood. The chain employs TRBV10-3 and TRBJ2-4, with D perhaps TRBD1 (6 bases). This TCR came from a human donor with active COVID-19. The donor label of this sample is uncertain. CDR3 amino acids: CAISESMQGPKNIQYF. The CDR3 DNA is TGTGCCATCAGTGAGTCGATGCAGGGGCCGAAAAACATTCAGTACTTC.